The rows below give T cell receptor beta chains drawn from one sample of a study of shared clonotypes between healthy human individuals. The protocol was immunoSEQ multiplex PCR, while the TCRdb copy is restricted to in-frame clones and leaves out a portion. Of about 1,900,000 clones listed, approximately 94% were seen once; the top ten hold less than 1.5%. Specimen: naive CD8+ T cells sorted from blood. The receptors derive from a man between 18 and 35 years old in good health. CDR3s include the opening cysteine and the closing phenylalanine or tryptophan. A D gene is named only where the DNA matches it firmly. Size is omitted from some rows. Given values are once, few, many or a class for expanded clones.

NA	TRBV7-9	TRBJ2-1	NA	TGTGCCAGCAGCCCTCCCATGGGGCTGGACAATGAGCAGTTCTTC	CASSPPMGLDNEQFF
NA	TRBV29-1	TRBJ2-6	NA	TGCAGCGTTGAAGATGGGGGGGCCAACGTCCTGACTTTC	CSVEDGGANVLTF
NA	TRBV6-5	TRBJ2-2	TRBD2	TGTGCCAGCAGCAGGCGGGGGGAAAACACCGGGGAGCTGTTTTTT	CASSRRGENTGELFF
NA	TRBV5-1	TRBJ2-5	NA	TGCGCCAGCAGCGAAGACATGTGGCTCGGGACCCAGTACTTC	CASSEDMWLGTQYF
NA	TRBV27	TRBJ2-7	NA	TGTGCCAGCAGAGCGGACAGTAACTACGAGCAGTACTTC	CASRADSNYEQYF
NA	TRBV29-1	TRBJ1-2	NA	TGCAGCGTTGAGTCGGCCGGAAGGACAGCCCCTGGCTACACCTTC	CSVESAGRTAPGYTF
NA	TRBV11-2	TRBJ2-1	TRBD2	TGTGCCAGCAGCTTGGCTAGCGGCCCGGTCCGGCAGTTCTTC	CASSLASGPVRQFF
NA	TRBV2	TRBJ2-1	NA	TGTGCCAGCATGCACGGGGTCTCCTACAATGAGCAGTTCTTC	CASMHGVSYNEQFF
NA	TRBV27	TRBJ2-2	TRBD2	TGTGCCAGCAGTTTGGTAGCGGGGGCGAACACCGGGGAGCTGTTTTTT	CASSLVAGANTGELFF
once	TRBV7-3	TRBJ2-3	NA	TGTGCCAGCAGCCCGATTGGCGGTGCCGCCACAGATACGCAGTATTTT	CASSPIGGAATDTQYF
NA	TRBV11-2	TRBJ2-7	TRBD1	TGTGCCAGCAGCCGAGGGTCCGGGACAGGGTTCCACGAGCAGTACTTC	CASSRGSGTGFHEQYF
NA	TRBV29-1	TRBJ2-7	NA	TGCAGCGTTGAAGACAGCTACGAGCAGTACTTC	CSVEDSYEQYF
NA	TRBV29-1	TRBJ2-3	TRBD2	TGCAGCGTGGTCGTGACTAGCGGGAGGGCATGGGCAGATACGCAGTATTTT	CSVVVTSGRAWADTQYF
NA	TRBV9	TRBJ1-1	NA	TGTGCCAGCAGCGTATCGGGTGGGGGGACTGAAGCTTTCTTT	CASSVSGGGTEAFF
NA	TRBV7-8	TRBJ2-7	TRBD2	TGTGCCAGCAGCTTCAGCGAGGGGAGGGTTGAGCAGTACTTC	CASSFSEGRVEQYF
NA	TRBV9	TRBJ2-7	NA	TGTGCCAGCAGCGCAAACAGGGACTCAAACCCCTACGAGCAGTACTTC	CASSANRDSNPYEQYF
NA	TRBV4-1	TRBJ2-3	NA	TGCGCCAGCAGCCAGGTCCCGGAGGATACGCAGTATTTT	CASSQVPEDTQYF
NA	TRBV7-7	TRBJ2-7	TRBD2	TGTGCTAGCAGCCCGACTAGCGGCGTCGAGCAGTACTTC	CASSPTSGVEQYF
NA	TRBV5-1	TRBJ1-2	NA	TGCGCCAGCAGCTTGGTGCAGGGCGGCTACACCTTC	CASSLVQGGYTF
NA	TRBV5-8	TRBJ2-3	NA	TGTGCCAGCAGCCCGATTAAAATCGACACAGATACGCAGTATTTT	CASSPIKIDTDTQYF
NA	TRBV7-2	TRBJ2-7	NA	TGTGCCAGCAGCTTAGATGGCAGGGGTACCTACGAGCAGTACTTC	CASSLDGRGTYEQYF
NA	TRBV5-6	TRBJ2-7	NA	TGTGCCAGCAGCTCTCTTATGGCCCCCTACGAGCAGTACTTC	CASSSLMAPYEQYF
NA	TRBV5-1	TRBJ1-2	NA	TGCGCCAGCAGCACAGACAGTCTCTATGGCTACACCTTC	CASSTDSLYGYTF
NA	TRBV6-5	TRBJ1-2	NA	TGTGCCAGCAGTTACTCTGAGGCAGTCGGTGGCTACACCTTC	CASSYSEAVGGYTF
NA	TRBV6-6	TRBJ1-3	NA	TGTGCCAGCAGTTACTCCGGATCCTCTGGAAACACCATATATTTT	CASSYSGSSGNTIYF
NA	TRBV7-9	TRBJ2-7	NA	TGTGCCAGCAGCTTAGCGCACAGCTACGAGCAGTACTTC	CASSLAHSYEQYF
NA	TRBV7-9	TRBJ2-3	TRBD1	TGTGCCAGCAGCTCCCGGGGACAGGCGAGCACAGATACGCAGTATTTT	CASSSRGQASTDTQYF
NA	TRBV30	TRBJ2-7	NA	TGTGCCTGGAGTGTACTACGGCTAGATTCCCGTTACGAGCAGTACTTC	CAWSVLRLDSRYEQYF
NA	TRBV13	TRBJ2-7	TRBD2	TGTGCCAGCAGCCCATCTCACGGGAGGGCCATCTACGAGCAGTACTTC	CASSPSHGRAIYEQYF
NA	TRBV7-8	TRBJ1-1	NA	TGTGCCAGTTCTCTAGGGGGGTCCACTGAAGCTTTCTTT	CASSLGGSTEAFF
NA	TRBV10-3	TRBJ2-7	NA	TGTGCCATCAGTGAAAGTTGGGGAGACAAATCCTACGAGCAGTACTTC	CAISESWGDKSYEQYF
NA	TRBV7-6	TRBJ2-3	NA	TGTGCCAGCTCGAGAACCGTTGGGGGCCCCGCAGATACGCAGTATTTT	CASSRTVGGPADTQYF
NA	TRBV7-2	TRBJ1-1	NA	TGTGCCAGCAGCTTAGCCCCCTCGGGGGGCACTGAAGCTTTCTTT	CASSLAPSGGTEAFF
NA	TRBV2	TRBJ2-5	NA	TGTGCCAGCTTCGGCCCGCCGGTAGAGACCCAGTACTTC	CASFGPPVETQYF
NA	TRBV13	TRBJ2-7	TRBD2	TGTGCCAGCAGCATAACCAGTAGGACTAGCGCATACGAGCAGTACTTC	CASSITSRTSAYEQYF
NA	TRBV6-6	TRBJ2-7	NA	TGTGCCAGCAGTTCGACCTTCTCAGAAGTCCTCTACGAGCAGTACTTC	CASSSTFSEVLYEQYF
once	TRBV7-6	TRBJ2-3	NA	TGTGCCAGCAGTCTCAAGAGCACAGATACGCAGTATTTT	CASSLKSTDTQYF
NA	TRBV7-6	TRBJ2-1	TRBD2	TGTGCCAGCAGCTCGGGACTAGCGGGATACTCCTACAATGAGCAGTTCTTC	CASSSGLAGYSYNEQFF
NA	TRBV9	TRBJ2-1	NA	TGTGCCAGCAGCGTCTGGAGGGGGCACGATGAGCAGTTCTTC	CASSVWRGHDEQFF
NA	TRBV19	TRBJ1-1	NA	TGTGCCAGTAAAAACCCGGGGCGAGGGACTGAAGCTTTCTTT	CASKNPGRGTEAFF
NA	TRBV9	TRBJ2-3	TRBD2	TGTGCCAGCAGCGTAGAAGGGCTAGCGGGGCCAGATACGCAGTATTTT	CASSVEGLAGPDTQYF
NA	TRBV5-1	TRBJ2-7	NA	TGCGCCAGCAGCTTGGCCCAGGCGAACGAGCAGTACTTC	CASSLAQANEQYF
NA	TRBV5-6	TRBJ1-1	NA	TGTGCCAGCAGCTCGACAGTTACGAGGGCTTTCTTT	CASSSTVTRAFF
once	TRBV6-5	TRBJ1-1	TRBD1	TGTGCCAGCAGACAAACCGGGACAGGGGGCTCTGAAGCTTTCTTT	CASRQTGTGGSEAFF
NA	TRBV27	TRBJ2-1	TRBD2	TGTGCCACCACAACCTTCAAAACTAGCGGGACTCACTCCTACAATGAGCAGTTCTTC	CATTTFKTSGTHSYNEQFF
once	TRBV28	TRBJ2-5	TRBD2	TGTGCCAGCAGCATCACTAGCGGCCAAGAGACCCAGTACTTC	CASSITSGQETQYF
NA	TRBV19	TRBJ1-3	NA	TGTGCCAGCTCCTCGCTCTGGGCGGATGGAAACACCATATATTTT	CASSSLWADGNTIYF
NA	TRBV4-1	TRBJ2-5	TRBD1	TGCGCCAGCAGCCAAGCCGTCAGGGGGAAAGAGACCCAGTACTTC	CASSQAVRGKETQYF
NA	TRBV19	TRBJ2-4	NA	TGTGCCAGTAGTATGGATGGGGGAAACATTCAGTACTTC	CASSMDGGNIQYF